These 16 T cell receptor beta chains were sequenced from one sample in a study of graft-versus-host responses after intestinal transplantation. Produced via immunoSEQ multiplex PCR; TCRdb's table is partial and in-frame only. The sample has 95,000 to 110,000 clones; about 90% are singletons. For these TCRs, the target antigens are not known. Sequenced material: unstimulated CD4+ T cells sorted from spleen or lymph node cells, taken before intestinal transplant. Receptor source: a human donor who received an intestinal transplant.

The table lists this clone with a few counts. The V gene is TRBV9, the J gene TRBJ1-6; TRBD1 matches at 8 bases. The V gene end was trimmed by 5 bases and the J gene end by 5 bases; junction bases not matched to a gene: 0. The CDR3 covers 13 residues. Germline V gene lookup returns CDR1 SGDLS and CDR2 YYNGEE. The CDR3 DNA is TGTGCCAGCAGGGACAGGGATAATTCACCCCTCCACTTT. It is translated as CASRDRDNSPLHF.

This clone was seen a single time. The DNA of the CDR3 is TGTGCCAGCAGCCTCGGACTAGGTCCCTACGAGCAGTACTTC. It codes for CASSLGLGPYEQYF. The chain has TRBV9 and TRBJ2-7; 7 bases are a match to TRBD2. The CDR3 is 14 residues long. Germline V gene sequence: CDR1 SGDLS, CDR2 YYNGEE. Trimming cost V 4 bases and J 2 bases; bases outside gene matches: 6.

The chain combines TRBV7-2 with TRBJ1-1; no definite D call. CDR1 and CDR2 (germline): SGHTA, FQGNSA. V was pared by 5 bases and J by 1 base, with 8 bases between. The CDR3 has 13 residues. For the CDR3, the DNA is TGTGCCAGCAGCCCTGGACGGAACACTGAAGCTTTCTTT. Amino acids: CASSPGRNTEAFF. Looking up the rest from reference TRBV7-2 and TRBJ1-1 gives the full variable domain: GAGVSQSPSNKVTEKGKDVELRCDPISGHTALYWYRQSLGQGLEFLIYFQGNSAPDKSGLPSDRFSAERTGGSVSTLTIQRTQQEDSAVYLCASSPGRNTEAFFGQGTRLTVV.

The CDR3 region has the DNA TGTGCCTCCTCTGGGGAAAGGGATTCACCCCTCCACTTT. Amino acid sequence: CASSGERDSPLHF. This chain connects TRBV9 to TRBJ1-6; D is ambiguous. Trimming cost V 10 bases and J 8 bases, with 16 bases left between them. This CDR3 spans 13 amino acids. Per the germline V gene, CDR1 is SGDLS and CDR2 is YYNGEE.

This chain links TRBV6-5 with TRBJ1-5, with TRBD1 as a possible D gene (5 bases). The germline gives CDR1 MNHEY, CDR2 SVGAGI. V was pared by 8 bases and J by 2 bases, with 13 bases between. The CDR3 is 14 residues long. The CDR3 here is CASGPGPRNQPQHF. In nucleotides, the CDR3 is TGTGCCAGCGGACCGGGACCACGCAATCAGCCCCAGCATTTT.

The chain combines TRBV19 with TRBJ2-1, with D unclear. CDR3 length equals 14 residues. V was trimmed by 3 bases and J by 2 bases, leaving 8 bases between them. Germline assignment: CDR1 LNHDA and CDR2 SQIVND (reference sequence). CDR3 in DNA: TGTGCCAGTAGTATCGGTAGTCCCTACAATGAGCAGTTCTTC. Translating gives CASSIGSPYNEQFF. The complete variable domain, with remaining parts taken from reference TRBV19 and TRBJ2-1, reads DGGITQSPKYLFRKEGQNVTLSCEQNLNHDAMYWYRQDPGQGLRLIYYSQIVNDFQKGDIAEGYSVSREKKESFPLTVTSAQKNPTAFYLCASSIGSPYNEQFFGPGTRLTVL.

The J gene is TRBJ1-2, the V gene TRBV6-4; D might be TRBD1 (6 bases). The CDR3 has 13 residues. With 0 bases removed from V and 8 bases from J, the gap between germline ends came to 10 bases. In germline, CDR1 is MRHNA, CDR2 SNTAGT. As DNA, the CDR3 is TGTGCCAGCAGTGACTCGACGAGGGGGGGCTACACCTTC. Translation: CASSDSTRGGYTF.

V usage is TRBV5-1 and J usage is TRBJ2-3, with TRBD2 identical over 11 bases. The CDR3 has 14 residues. V was pared by 7 bases and J by 0 bases, with 1 base of the junction left unmatched. The germline V gene encodes CDR1 SGHRS and CDR2 YFSETQ. The CDR3, as DNA: TGCGCCAGCCGGACTAGCGGGAGCACAGATACGCAGTATTTT. It specifies CASRTSGSTDTQYF.

The V and J genes are TRBV19 and TRBJ2-3, with D tentatively TRBD2 (6 bases). Trimming cost V 6 bases and J 6 bases, with 16 bases left between them. The CDR3 consists of 14 residues. Germline lookup yields CDR1 LNHDA and CDR2 SQIVND (reference sequence). The CDR3 DNA follows: TGTGCCAGTAGGCCGGGACTCTGGGGGGATACGCAGTATTTT. It codes for CASRPGLWGDTQYF. The complete variable domain, with remaining parts taken from reference TRBV19 and TRBJ2-3, reads DGGITQSPKYLFRKEGQNVTLSCEQNLNHDAMYWYRQDPGQGLRLIYYSQIVNDFQKGDIAEGYSVSREKKESFPLTVTSAQKNPTAFYLCASRPGLWGDTQYFGPGTRLTVL.

The chain employs TRBV5-1 and TRBJ2-4, with D perhaps TRBD1 or TRBD2 (6 bases each). CDR3 size: 16 residues. V was clipped by 4 bases and J by 6 bases, with 20 bases between them. Germline V gene sequence: CDR1 SGHRS, CDR2 YFSETQ. For the CDR3, the DNA is TGCGCCAGCAGCCCTAATGTACGGACGGGGGCAAACATTCAGTACTTC. Translation gives CASSPNVRTGANIQYF.

The chain joins TRBV5-1 to TRBJ2-5; 10 nucleotides agree with TRBD1. After removal of 0 bases from V and 2 bases from J, the junction contained 7 bases not matched to a gene. Germline V gives CDR1 SGHRS, CDR2 YFSETQ. The CDR3 is 17 amino acids. The CDR3 nucleotides are TGCGCCAGCAGCTTGGCCCCCGGGACAGGGGAACAAGAGACCCAGTACTTC. Its protein product is CASSLAPGTGEQETQYF.

This clone is a singleton in its sample. Other DNA variants within this sample encode the same CDR3. The rearrangement links TRBV28 to TRBJ1-2; a weak D match, TRBD1 (5 bases). The germline V and J ends were trimmed by 3 bases and 4 bases, with 6 bases remaining between them. This CDR3 region has 12 residues. The germline V gene encodes CDR1 MDHEN and CDR2 SYDVKM. DNA for the CDR3: TGTGCCAGCAGTTTGGGGGGCTATGGCTACACCTTC. It yields the protein CASSLGGYGYTF.

This chain connects TRBV10-2 to TRBJ1-2; tentative D call: TRBD1 (5 bases). The CDR3 contains 12 residues. The V and J ends lost 6 bases and 4 bases respectively, with 9 bases between them. Germline-derived CDR1 and CDR2 are WSHSY and SAAADI. CDR3: CASRGEAYGYTF. As DNA, the CDR3 is TGCGCCAGCAGGGGGGAGGCCTATGGCTACACCTTC.

The genes are TRBV7-7 and TRBJ2-5; D might be TRBD1 or TRBD2, each matching 5 bases. Trimming took 7 bases from V and 1 from J, leaving 22 bases between them. The CDR3 covers 17 residues. CDR1 and CDR2 from the germline V gene are SSHAT and FNYEAQ (reference sequence). The DNA for the CDR3 is TGTGCCAGCACCGAACAACCTGGGGGAGCGGCCCAAGAGACCCAGTACTTC. Amino acids: CASTEQPGGAAQETQYF.

The chain recombines TRBV5-1 with TRBJ2-1, with 7 positions matching TRBD1. The germline V gene has CDR1 SGHRS and CDR2 YFSETQ. The trim removed 3 bases at V and 9 bases at J, leaving 12 bases unmatched. This CDR3 spans 15 amino acids. The CDR3 reads CASSWENRGSSEQFF. The CDR3 DNA reads TGCGCCAGCAGCTGGGAAAACAGGGGCAGCAGTGAGCAGTTCTTC.

The V gene is TRBV7-9, the J gene TRBJ1-5; 11 bases are shared with TRBD1. V dropped 3 bases and J dropped 3; count of bases not matched to a gene: 7. Germline CDR1 is SEHNR and CDR2 is FQNEAQ (reference sequence). CDR3 length: 17 residues. The CDR3 region has the DNA TGTGCCAGCAGCTTTGCTGGGACAGGGGGGACCAATCAGCCCCAGCATTTT. Translated, it gives CASSFAGTGGTNQPQHF.